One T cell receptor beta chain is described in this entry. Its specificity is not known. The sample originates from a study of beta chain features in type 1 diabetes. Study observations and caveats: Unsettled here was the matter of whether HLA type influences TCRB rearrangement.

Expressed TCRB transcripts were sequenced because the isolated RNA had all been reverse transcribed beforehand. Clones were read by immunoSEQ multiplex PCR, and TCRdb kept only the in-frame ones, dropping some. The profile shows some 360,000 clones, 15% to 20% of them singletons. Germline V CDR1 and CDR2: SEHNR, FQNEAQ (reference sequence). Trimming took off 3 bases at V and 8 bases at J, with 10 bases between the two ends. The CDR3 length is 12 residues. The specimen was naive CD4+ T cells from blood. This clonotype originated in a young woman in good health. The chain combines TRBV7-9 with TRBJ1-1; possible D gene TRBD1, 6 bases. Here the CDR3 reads CASSFKRGEAFF. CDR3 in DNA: TGTGCCAGCAGCTTTAAGAGGGGGGAAGCTTTCTTT.